This T cell receptor (beta chain) comes out of a study of cytomegalovirus exposure and HLA in healthy donors. About the study: In terms of ancestry, the Caucasian-associated cluster contained around 79% of the approximately 400 genotyped donors.

With respect to this clone: Other DNA sequences in the same sample also yield this CDR3.

The germline V gene has CDR1 LNHDA and CDR2 SQIVND (reference sequence). The CDR3 loop spans 13 amino acids. The V end lost 6 bases, the J end lost 3 bases, and 9 bases lay between the germline ends. Primers included in the PCR were 60 Vbeta and 13 Jbeta primers. Sequencing was performed with immunoSEQ multiplex PCR; in TCRdb, only in-frame clones are kept and a portion is missing. The sample contains approximately 170,000 clones, around 83% of which appear only once. The sample was PBMCs. This clonotype was sampled from a man aged 25-45 years in good health and CMV-seropositive. This chain connects TRBV19 to TRBJ1-5; the D gene is possibly TRBD1 (5 bases). DNA for the CDR3: TGTGCCAGTAGCGGAGGGGTCAATCAGCCCCAGCATTTT. This translates into CASSGGVNQPQHF.